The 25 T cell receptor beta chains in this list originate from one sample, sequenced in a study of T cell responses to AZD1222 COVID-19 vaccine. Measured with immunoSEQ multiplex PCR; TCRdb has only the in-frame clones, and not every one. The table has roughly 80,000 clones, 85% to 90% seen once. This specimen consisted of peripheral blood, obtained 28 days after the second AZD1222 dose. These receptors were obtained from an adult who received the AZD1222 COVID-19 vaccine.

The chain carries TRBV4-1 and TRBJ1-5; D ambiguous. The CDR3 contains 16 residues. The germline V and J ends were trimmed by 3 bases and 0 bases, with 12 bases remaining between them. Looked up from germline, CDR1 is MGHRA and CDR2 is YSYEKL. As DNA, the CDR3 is TGCGCCAGCAGCCAGCTCGGGTCAGGTAGCAATCAGCCCCAGCATTTT. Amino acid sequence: CASSQLGSGSNQPQHF.

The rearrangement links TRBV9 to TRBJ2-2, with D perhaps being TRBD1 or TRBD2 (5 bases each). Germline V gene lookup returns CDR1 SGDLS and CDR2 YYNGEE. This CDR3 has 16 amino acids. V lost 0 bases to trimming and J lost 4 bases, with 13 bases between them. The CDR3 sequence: CASSVDSGQGTGELFF. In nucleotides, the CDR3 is TGTGCCAGCAGCGTAGACTCGGGGCAGGGCACCGGGGAGCTGTTTTTT.

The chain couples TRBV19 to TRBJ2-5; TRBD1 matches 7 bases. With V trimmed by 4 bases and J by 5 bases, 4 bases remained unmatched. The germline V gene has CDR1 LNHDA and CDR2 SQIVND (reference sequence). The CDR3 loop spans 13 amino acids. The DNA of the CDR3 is TGTGCCAGTAGTACGGGACAGAGGGAGACCCAGTACTTC. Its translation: CASSTGQRETQYF.

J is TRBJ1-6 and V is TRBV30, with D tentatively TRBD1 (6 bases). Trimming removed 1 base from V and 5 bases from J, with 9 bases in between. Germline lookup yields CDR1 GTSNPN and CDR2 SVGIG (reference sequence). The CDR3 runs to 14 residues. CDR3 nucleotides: TGTGCCTGGAGTGATAGGGGGGATAATTCACCCCTCCACTTT. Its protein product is CAWSDRGDNSPLHF. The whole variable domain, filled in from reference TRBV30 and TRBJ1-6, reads SQTIHQWPATLVQPVGSPLSLECTVEGTSNPNLYWYRQAAGRGLQLLFYSVGIGQISSEVPQNLSASRPQDRQFILSSKKLLLSDSGFYLCAWSDRGDNSPLHFGNGTRLTVT.

The CDR3 DNA reads TGTGCCAGCAAGATCTCAAGCTCCTACAATGAGCAGTTCTTC. Amino acid sequence: CASKISSSYNEQFF. This chain joins TRBV27 and TRBJ2-1; D not certain. CDR3 length: 14 residues. Trimming shortened V by 7 bases and J by 0 bases, and 10 bases separated the two germline ends. Germline V gene data show CDR1 as MNHEY and CDR2 as SMNVEV (reference sequence).

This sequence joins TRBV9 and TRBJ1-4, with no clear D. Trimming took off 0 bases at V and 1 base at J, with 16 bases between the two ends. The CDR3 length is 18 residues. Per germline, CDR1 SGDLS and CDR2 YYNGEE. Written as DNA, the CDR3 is TGTGCCAGCAGCGTAGGCCTCGCGGGTTGGGTAACTAATGAAAAACTGTTTTTT. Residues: CASSVGLAGWVTNEKLFF.

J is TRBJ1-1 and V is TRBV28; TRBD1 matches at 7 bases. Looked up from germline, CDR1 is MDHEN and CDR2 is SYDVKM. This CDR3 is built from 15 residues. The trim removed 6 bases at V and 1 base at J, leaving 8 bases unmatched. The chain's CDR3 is CASRLRGTENTEAFF. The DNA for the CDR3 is TGTGCCAGCAGACTCCGGGGGACAGAGAACACTGAAGCTTTCTTT.

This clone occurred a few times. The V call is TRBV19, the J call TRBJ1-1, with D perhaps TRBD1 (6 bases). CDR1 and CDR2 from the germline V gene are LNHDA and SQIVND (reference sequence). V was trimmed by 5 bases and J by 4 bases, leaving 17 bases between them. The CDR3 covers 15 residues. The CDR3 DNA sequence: TGTGCCAGTAGTCCCCGGGGGGGGGCGACCACTGAAGCTTTCTTT. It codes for CASSPRGGATTEAFF.

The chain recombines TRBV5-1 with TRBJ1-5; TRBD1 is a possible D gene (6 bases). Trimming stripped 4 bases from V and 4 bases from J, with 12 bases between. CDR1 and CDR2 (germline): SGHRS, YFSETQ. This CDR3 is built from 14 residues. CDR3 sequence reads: CASSVGGGNQPQHF. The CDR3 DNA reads TGCGCCAGCAGCGTTGGGGGCGGGAATCAGCCCCAGCATTTT.

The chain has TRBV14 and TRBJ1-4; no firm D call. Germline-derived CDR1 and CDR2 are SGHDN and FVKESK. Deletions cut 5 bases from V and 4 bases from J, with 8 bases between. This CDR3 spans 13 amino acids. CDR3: CASSYVVNEKLFF. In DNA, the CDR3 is TGTGCCAGCAGCTATGTGGTTAATGAAAAACTGTTTTTT.

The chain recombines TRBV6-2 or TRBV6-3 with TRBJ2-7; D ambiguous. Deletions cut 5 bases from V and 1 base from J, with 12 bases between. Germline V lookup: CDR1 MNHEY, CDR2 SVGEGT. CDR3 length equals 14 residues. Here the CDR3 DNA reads TGTGCCAGCAGTACCAGAACGCGGTCCTACGAGCAGTACTTC. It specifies CASSTRTRSYEQYF.

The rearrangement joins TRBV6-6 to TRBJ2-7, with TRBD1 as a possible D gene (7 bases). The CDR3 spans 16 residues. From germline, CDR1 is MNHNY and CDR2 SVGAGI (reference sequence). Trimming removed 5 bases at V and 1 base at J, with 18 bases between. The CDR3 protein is CASSAPGAGGSYEQYF. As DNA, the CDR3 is TGTGCCAGCAGTGCCCCGGGGGCAGGGGGGTCCTACGAGCAGTACTTC.

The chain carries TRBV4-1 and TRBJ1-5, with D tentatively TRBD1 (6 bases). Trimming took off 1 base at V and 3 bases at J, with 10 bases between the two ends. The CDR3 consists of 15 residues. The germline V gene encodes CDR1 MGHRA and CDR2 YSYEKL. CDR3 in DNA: TGCGCCAGCAGCCAAGCGGACAGCTACAATCAGCCCCAGCATTTT. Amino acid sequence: CASSQADSYNQPQHF.

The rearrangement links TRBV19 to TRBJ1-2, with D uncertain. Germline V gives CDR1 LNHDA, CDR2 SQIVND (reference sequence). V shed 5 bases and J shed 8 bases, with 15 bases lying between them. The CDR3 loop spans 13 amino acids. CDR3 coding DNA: TGTGCCAGTAGTCCTGCTGGGCCCACGGGCTACACCTTC. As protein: CASSPAGPTGYTF.

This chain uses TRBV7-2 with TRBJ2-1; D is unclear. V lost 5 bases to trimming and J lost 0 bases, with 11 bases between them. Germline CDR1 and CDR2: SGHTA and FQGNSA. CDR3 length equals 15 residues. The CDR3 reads CASSPRKSSYNEQFF. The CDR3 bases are TGTGCCAGCAGCCCGAGGAAAAGCTCCTACAATGAGCAGTTCTTC.

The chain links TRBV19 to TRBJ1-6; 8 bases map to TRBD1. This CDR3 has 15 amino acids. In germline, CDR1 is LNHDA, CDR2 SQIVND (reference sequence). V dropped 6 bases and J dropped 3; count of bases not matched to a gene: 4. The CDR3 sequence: CASSQGTGYNSPLHF. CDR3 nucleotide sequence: TGTGCCAGTAGCCAAGGGACAGGCTATAATTCACCCCTCCACTTT.

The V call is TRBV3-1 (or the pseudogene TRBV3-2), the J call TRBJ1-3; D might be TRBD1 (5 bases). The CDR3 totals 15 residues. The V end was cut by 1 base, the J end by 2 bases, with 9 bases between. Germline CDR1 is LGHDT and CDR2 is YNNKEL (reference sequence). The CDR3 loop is CASSQGLGAGNTIYF. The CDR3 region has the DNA TGTGCCAGCAGCCAAGGGCTGGGGGCTGGAAACACCATATATTTT.

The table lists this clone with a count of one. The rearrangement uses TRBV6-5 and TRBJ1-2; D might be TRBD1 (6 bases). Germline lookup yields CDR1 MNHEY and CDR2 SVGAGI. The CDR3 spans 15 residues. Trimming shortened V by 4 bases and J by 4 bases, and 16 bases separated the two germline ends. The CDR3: CASSSKQGGGYGYTF. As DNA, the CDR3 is TGTGCCAGCAGTTCAAAACAGGGAGGAGGCTATGGCTACACCTTC.

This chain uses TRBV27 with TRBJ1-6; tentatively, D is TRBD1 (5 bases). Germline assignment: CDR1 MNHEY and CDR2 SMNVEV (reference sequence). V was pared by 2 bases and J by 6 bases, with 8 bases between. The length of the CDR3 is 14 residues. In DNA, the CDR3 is TGTGCCAGCAGTTTAGCAGGGCGTAATTCACCCCTCCACTTT. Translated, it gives CASSLAGRNSPLHF.

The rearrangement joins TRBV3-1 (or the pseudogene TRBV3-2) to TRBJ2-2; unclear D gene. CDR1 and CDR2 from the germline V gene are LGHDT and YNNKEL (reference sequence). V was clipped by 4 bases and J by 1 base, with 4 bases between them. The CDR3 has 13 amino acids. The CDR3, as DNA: TGTGCCAGCAGCCTACAGAACACCGGGGAGCTGTTTTTT. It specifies CASSLQNTGELFF.

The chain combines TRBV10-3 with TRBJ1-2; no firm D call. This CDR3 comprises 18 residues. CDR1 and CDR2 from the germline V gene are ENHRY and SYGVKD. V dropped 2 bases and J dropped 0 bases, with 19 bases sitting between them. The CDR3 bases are TGTGCCATCAGTGAGAAGCTGCGGGATCCCCAAGCTAACTATGGCTACACCTTC. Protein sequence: CAISEKLRDPQANYGYTF.

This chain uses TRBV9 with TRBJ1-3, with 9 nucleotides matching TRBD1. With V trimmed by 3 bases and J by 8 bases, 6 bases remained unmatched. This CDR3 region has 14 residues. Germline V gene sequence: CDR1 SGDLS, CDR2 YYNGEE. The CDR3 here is CASSGGQGSDTIYF. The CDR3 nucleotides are TGTGCCAGCAGCGGAGGACAGGGGTCGGACACCATATATTTT. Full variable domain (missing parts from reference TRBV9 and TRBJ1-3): DSGVTQTPKHLITATGQRVTLRCSPRSGDLSVYWYQQSLDQGLQFLIQYYNGEERAKGNILERFSAQQFPDLHSELNLSSLELGDSALYFCASSGGQGSDTIYFGEGSWLTVV.

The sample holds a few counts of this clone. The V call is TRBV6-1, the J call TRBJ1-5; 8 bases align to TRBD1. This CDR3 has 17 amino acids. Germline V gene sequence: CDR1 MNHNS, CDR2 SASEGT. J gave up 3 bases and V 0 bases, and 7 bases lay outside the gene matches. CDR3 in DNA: TGTGCCAGCAGTGAAGCCCTTGACAGGGGCCTCAATCAGCCCCAGCATTTT. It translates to CASSEALDRGLNQPQHF.

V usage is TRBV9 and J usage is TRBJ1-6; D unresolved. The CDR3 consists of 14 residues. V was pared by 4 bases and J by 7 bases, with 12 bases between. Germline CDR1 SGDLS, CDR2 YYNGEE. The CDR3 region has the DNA TGTGCCAGCAGCCCTCCGGACTTAAATTCACCCCTCCACTTT. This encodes CASSPPDLNSPLHF.

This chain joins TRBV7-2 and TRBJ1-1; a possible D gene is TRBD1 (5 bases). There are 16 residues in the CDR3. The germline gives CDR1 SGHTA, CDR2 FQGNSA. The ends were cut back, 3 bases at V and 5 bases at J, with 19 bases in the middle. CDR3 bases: TGTGCCAGCAGCTTGGGGGGGACCGGGGCAGCAACTGAAGCTTTCTTT. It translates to CASSLGGTGAATEAFF.